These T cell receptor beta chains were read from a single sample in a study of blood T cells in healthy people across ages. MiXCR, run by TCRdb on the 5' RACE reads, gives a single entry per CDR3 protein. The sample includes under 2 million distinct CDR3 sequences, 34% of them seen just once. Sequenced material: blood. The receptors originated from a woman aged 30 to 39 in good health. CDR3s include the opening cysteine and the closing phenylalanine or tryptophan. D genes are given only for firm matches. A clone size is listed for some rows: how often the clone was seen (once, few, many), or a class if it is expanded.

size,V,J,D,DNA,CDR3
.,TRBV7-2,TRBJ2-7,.,TGTGCCAGCAGCTTAGAAGGTGAATGGGTCTACGAGCAGTACTTC,CASSLEGEWVYEQYF
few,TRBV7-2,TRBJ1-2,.,TGTGCCAGCAGCTTAGCCCAGGGCGGGAAGTATGGCTACACCTTC,CASSLAQGGKYGYTF
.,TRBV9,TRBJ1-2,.,TGTGCCAGCAGCGTAGTGGGTCTGAACTATGGCTACACCTTC,CASSVVGLNYGYTF
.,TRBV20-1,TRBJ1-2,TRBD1,TGCAGTGCCAGGGACAGCGGGCTATCCCTCTATGGCTACACCTTC,CSARDSGLSLYGYTF
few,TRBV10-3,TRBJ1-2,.,TGTGCCATCAGCATGCACTGGTCTAACTATGGCTACACCTTC,CAISMHWSNYGYTF
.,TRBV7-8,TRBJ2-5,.,TGTGCCAGCAGCTTACCGGGACTGGAAGAGACCCAGTACTTC,CASSLPGLEETQYF
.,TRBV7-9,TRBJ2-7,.,TGTGCCAGCAGTAAAGCGGAGGGGGTGAGCTCCTACGAGCAGTACTTC,CASSKAEGVSSYEQYF
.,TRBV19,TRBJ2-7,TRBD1,TGTGCCAGTAGTTCAACCGGGACAGGGATCTCCTACGAGCAGTACTTC,CASSSTGTGISYEQYF
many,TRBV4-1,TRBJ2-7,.,TGCGCCAGCAGCCAAGATCACGCAGGAACCTACGAGCAGTACTTC,CASSQDHAGTYEQYF
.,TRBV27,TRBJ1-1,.,TGTGCCAGCAGTTTCATGGGGGCGCGGGTTCCTGAAGCTTTCTTT,CASSFMGARVPEAFF
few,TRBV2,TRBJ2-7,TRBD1,TGTGCCAGCAGGATCGACAGGGTTAACTACGAGCAGTACTTC,CASRIDRVNYEQYF
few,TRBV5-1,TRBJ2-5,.,TGCGCCAGCAGCCGGCCGGGCTATCAGGGGGAGACCCAGTACTTC,CASSRPGYQGETQYF
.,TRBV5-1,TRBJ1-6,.,TGCGCCAGCAGCTTCAGGGATATGAGTTCACCCCTCCACTTT,CASSFRDMSSPLHF
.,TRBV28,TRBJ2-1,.,TGTGCCAGTGCTTTTCAGGGGAAAGGCTACAATGAGCAGTTCTTC,CASAFQGKGYNEQFF
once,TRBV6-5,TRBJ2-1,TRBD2,TGTACCAGCAGGTCCTTTGAGTCTAGCGGTTACAATGAGCAGTTCTTC,CTSRSFESSGYNEQFF
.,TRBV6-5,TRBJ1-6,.,TGTGCCAGCAGTTACTCGAGGGGTTCTGGGGGATGGGCACCCCTCCACTTT,CASSYSRGSGGWAPLHF
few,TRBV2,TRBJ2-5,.,TGTGCCAGCAGTGAATGGCGGAACCAAGAGACCCAGTACTTC,CASSEWRNQETQYF
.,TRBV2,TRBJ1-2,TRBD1,TGTGCCAGCAGAACCGGGACAGGGGTCTATGGCTACACCTTC,CASRTGTGVYGYTF
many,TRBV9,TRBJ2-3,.,TGTGCCAGCAGCCCCGCCCAAACAGATACGCAGTATTTT,CASSPAQTDTQYF
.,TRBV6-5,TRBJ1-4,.,TGTGCCAGCAGTTACGCGACCGCCGCGGGGAGCATACGAAAACTGTTTTTT,CASSYATAAGSIRKLFF
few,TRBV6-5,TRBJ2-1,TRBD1,TGTGCCAGCAGAGCAGAGACAGGGGAGGCTTACAATGAGCAGTTCTTC,CASRAETGEAYNEQFF
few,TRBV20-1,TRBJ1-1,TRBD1,TGCAGTGCTAGAGACGGGACAGGGAACACTGAAGCTTTCTTT,CSARDGTGNTEAFF
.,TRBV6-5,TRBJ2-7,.,TGTGCCAGCAGTTACTCGATAGGGGAGCTGGACAGTTACGAGCAGTACTTC,CASSYSIGELDSYEQYF
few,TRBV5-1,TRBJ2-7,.,TGCGCCAGCAGCTTCCGCCGGACCGACCGGGAGCAGTACTTC,CASSFRRTDREQYF
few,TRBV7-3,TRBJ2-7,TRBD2,TGTGCCAGCAGCCGCCGGGACAGAATCCCGGCAACTAGCGGGAGCTTCTACGAGCAGTACTTC,CASSRRDRIPATSGSFYEQYF
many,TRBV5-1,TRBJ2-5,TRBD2,TGCGCCAGCAGCCCAGGGACTAGCCAAGAGACCCAGTACTTC,CASSPGTSQETQYF
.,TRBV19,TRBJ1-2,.,TGTGCCAGTAGTATCGAAAAGGGGCCCAGCTATGGCTACACCTTC,CASSIEKGPSYGYTF
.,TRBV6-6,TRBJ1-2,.,TGTGTCAGCAGTTACGATGACGGGGATGGCTACACCTTC,CVSSYDDGDGYTF
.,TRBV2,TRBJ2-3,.,TGTGCCAGCGGTTGGAGGACCAGCACAGATACGCAGTATTTT,CASGWRTSTDTQYF
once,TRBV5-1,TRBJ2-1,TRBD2,TGCGCCAGCAGCTTGGTCAGGCTAGCGGGTGCCTACAATGAGCAGTTCTTC,CASSLVRLAGAYNEQFF
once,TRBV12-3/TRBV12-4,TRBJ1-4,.,TGTGCCAGCAGTTTAGTGGCACGGAATGAAAAACGGTTTTTT,CASSLVARNEKRFF
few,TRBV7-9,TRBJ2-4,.,TGTGCCAGCGCCGAAACCAGCGGCGGAGCCGAAAACATTCAGTACTTC,CASAETSGGAENIQYF
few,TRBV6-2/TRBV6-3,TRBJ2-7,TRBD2,TGTGCCAGCACCCTAGCGGGGGGGACAGTCACCTACGAGCAGTACTTC,CASTLAGGTVTYEQYF
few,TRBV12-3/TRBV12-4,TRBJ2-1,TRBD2,TGTGCCAGCAGTTATTATAGCGGGGGGGCGATAAATGAGCAGTTCTTC,CASSYYSGGAINEQFF
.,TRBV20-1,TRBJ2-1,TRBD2,TGCAGTGCTAGAGATCGGGTTACGGGAGGGTCGAATAATGAGCAGTTCTTC,CSARDRVTGGSNNEQFF
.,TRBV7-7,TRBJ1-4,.,TGTACCAGCAGCCGCAGCGGGGTTAGTAAGAAACTGTTTTTT,CTSSRSGVSKKLFF
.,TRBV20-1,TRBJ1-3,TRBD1,TGCAGTGCCAACGACAGGGGCCGAAACACCATATATTTT,CSANDRGRNTIYF
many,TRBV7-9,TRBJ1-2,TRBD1,TGTGCCAGCAGCTTATCGGACAGGGTGGGGAATGGCTACACCTTC,CASSLSDRVGNGYTF
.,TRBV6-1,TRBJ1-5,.,TGTGCCAGCAGTGAAGATCGAACAGGGTATCAGCCCCAGCATTTT,CASSEDRTGYQPQHF
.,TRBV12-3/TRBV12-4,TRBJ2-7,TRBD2,TGTGCCAGCAGTCCGACTAGCGGGAGGCTCTACGAGCAGTACTTC,CASSPTSGRLYEQYF
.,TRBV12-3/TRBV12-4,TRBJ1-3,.,TGTGCCAGCAGCTTAGGAAACACCATATATTTT,CASSLGNTIYF
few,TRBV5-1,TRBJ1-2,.,TGCGCCAGCAGCTGGACTAGAGGGGATCCGAACTATGGCTACACCTTC,CASSWTRGDPNYGYTF
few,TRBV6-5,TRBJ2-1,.,TGTGCCAGCAGTTACATGGGGAACTCCTACAATGAGCAGTTCTTC,CASSYMGNSYNEQFF
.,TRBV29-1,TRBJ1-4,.,TGCAGCGTTGAATTGGGTCTGAGCAATGAAAAACGGTTTTTT,CSVELGLSNEKRFF
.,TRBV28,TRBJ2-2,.,TGTGCCAGCAGTCGGCAGGGGGGTGTGAACACCGGGGAGCTGTTTTTT,CASSRQGGVNTGELFF
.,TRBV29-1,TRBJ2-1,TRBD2,TGCAGCGTTGAATCGCGGGAGACTTACAATGAGCAGTTCTTC,CSVESRETYNEQFF
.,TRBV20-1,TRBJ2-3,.,TGCAGTGCTTGCCACTTAACAGATACGCAGTATTTT,CSACHLTDTQYF
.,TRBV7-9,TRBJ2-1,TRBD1,TGTGCCAGCAGCTCACAGGGGGCAAAGTTCTTC,CASSSQGAKFF
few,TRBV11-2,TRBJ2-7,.,TGTGCCAGCAGCTTAGATAGGGCAGTCTCCTACGAGCAGTACTTC,CASSLDRAVSYEQYF
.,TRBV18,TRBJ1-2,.,TGTGCCAGCCGTGTAGCCCAGCAGGATGGCTACACCTTC,CASRVAQQDGYTF
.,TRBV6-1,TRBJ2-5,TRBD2,TGTGCCAGCACCGAGCGGGGGGTATCCTACAATGAGCAGTACTTC,CASTERGVSYNEQYF
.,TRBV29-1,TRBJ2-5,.,TGCAGCGTTGACGCGGGACGGTCCTACGGGCAGTACTTC,CSVDAGRSYGQYF
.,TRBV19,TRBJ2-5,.,TGTGCCAGTAGTATAGTCGAGAGTGCGGAAGAGACCCAGTACTTC,CASSIVESAEETQYF
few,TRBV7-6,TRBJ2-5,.,TGTGCCAGCAGCTTCCAGGGGTTCCGGGATTTGAAAGAGACCCAGTACTTC,CASSFQGFRDLKETQYF
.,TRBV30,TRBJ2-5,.,TGTGCCTGGAGTGTACGGAGCGGGCAAGAGACCCAGTACTTC,CAWSVRSGQETQYF
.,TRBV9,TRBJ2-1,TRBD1,TGTGCCAGCAGCGTCCAGACAGGGGACGCCTCAGAAGAGCAGTTCTTC,CASSVQTGDASEEQFF
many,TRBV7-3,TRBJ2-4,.,TGTGCCAGCAGCTCCGATCTCTGGGACATTCAGTACTTC,CASSSDLWDIQYF
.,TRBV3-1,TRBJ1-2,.,TGTGCCAGCAGCCCCATCTCAGCGGTTCCCTATGGCTACACCTTC,CASSPISAVPYGYTF
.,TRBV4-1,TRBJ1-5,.,TGCGCCAGCAGCCAAGGGAGGGACGGATATCAGCCCCAGCATTTT,CASSQGRDGYQPQHF